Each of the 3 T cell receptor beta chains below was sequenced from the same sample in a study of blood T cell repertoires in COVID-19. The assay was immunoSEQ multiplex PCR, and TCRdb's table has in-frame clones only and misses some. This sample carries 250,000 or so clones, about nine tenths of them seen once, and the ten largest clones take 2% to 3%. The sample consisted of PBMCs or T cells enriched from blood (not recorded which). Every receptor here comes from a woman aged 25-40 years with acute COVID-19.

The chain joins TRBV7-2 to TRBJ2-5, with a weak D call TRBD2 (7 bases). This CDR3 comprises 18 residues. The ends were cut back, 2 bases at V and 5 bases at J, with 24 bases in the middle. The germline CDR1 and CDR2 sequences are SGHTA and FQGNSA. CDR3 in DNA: TGTGCCAGCAGCTTATTTGCCTTACACTCCGAGGGGGGGGAGACCCAGTACTTC. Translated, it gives CASSLFALHSEGGETQYF.

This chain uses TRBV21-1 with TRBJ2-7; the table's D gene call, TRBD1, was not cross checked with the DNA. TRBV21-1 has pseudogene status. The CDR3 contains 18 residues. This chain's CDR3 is CASTGAGTDNIFTYEQYF. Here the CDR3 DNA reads TGTGCCAGCACTGGAGCCGGGACAGACAATATCTTCACCTACGAGCAGTACTTC.

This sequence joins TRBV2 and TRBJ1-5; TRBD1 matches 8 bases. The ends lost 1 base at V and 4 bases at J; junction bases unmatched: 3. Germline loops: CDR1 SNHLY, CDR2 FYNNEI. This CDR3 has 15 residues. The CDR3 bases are TGTGCCAGCAGTGAAGTTCAGGGGGCTAATCAGCCCCAGCATTTT. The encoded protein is CASSEVQGANQPQHF.